Included here is one T cell receptor (beta chain) sequence, with context. Its antigen is not identified. Read data end 3 residues before the CDR3 end; the end is taken from the germline J gene. The assay was immunoSEQ multiplex PCR, and TCRdb's table has in-frame clones only and misses some. Its table records under 50,000 clones. After removal of 6 bases from V and 5 bases from J, the junction contained 5 bases not matched to a gene. Germline loops: CDR1 WSHSY, CDR2 SAAADI. CDR3 length equals 15 residues. The data are from a study of T cells in women clearing cervical HPV infection. Study in general: Cases were women with histologically confirmed HPV16-related CIN3 or worse, including a couple of invasive cancers. Study-wide findings and caveats: Repertoire richness, not evenness, was significantly elevated in CIN3+ cases versus controls.

This chain connects TRBV10-2 to TRBJ2-2; the match to TRBD2 covers 11 bases. The sequencing input was blood buffy coat. This sequence was found in a woman between 18 and 70 years old with a cervical HPV16 infection that either progressed to CIN3+ or cleared (not recorded which). The CDR3 DNA, read in part, is TGCGCCAGCAGATTAGCGGGAGGGCCGACCGGGGAG. Translated, it gives CASRLAGGPTGE. The full CDR3 reads CASRLAGGPTGELFF.